This record looks at one T cell receptor beta chain sequence and its context. The antigen remains unidentified. TCRdb redid the calling of the 5' RACE reads with MiXCR, one entry per CDR3 protein. Of 120,000 or so distinct CDR3 sequences listed, around 15% are singletons. This sample stems from a study of T cells after yellow fever vaccination. Overall study findings and caveats: High-abundance clonotypes from the bulk population could contaminate FACS-sorted repertoires. Some clonotypes, a small share, were shared between CD4 and CD8 compartments.

Deletions cut 2 bases from V and 5 bases from J, with 21 bases between. The CDR3 is 17 residues long. Germline lookup yields CDR1 MNHEY and CDR2 SVGEGT. The sample here was CD8+ T cells sorted from PBMCs, taken 5 days after the yellow fever booster vaccination. The chain carries TRBV6-2 or TRBV6-3 and TRBJ2-5; a weak D match, TRBD1 (6 bases). This TCR was recovered from a man aged 18 to 35 who received the YFV17D yellow fever vaccine. The CDR3 nucleotides are TGTGCCAGCAGTTACCCGGTCGACAGGATTGGATCGGAGACCCAGTACTTC. Translating gives CASSYPVDRIGSETQYF.